The rows below give T cell receptor beta chains drawn from one sample of a study of blood T cell repertoires in COVID-19. Measured with immunoSEQ multiplex PCR; TCRdb has only the in-frame clones, and not every one. The data contain some 170,000 clones, 70% to 85% of them singletons. The material sequenced was PBMCs or T cells enriched from blood (not recorded which). The receptors stem from a man in his forties or fifties who had recovered from COVID-19. Each CDR3 is given with its conserved first and last residue. The D gene is left open where the match is weak. Size values are once, few and many counts, or a class for expanded clones, and some rows have none.

d_gene: NA
abundance: NA
v_gene: TRBV6-5
j_gene: TRBJ1-1
CDR3nt: TGTGCCAGCCGAGCCAGGACAGCCCTGAACACTGAAGCTTTCTTT
CDR3aa: CASRARTALNTEAFF

d_gene: NA
abundance: NA
v_gene: TRBV18
j_gene: TRBJ1-5
CDR3nt: TGTGCCAGCTCACCAGCTCGCCGACTTGATAGCAATCAGCCCCAGCATTTT
CDR3aa: CASSPARRLDSNQPQHF

d_gene: NA
abundance: NA
v_gene: TRBV6-1
j_gene: TRBJ2-7
CDR3nt: TGTGCCACCACACCGACCGGGACACCGTATCTAAACTTC
CDR3aa: CATTPTGTPYLNF

d_gene: NA
abundance: NA
v_gene: TRBV20-1
j_gene: TRBJ1-2
CDR3nt: TGCAGTGCTTACAGGGATAATGGCTACACCTTC
CDR3aa: CSAYRDNGYTF

d_gene: NA
abundance: NA
v_gene: TRBV3-1/TRBV3-2
j_gene: TRBJ2-1
CDR3nt: TGTGCCAGCAGCCGGGGAGACAATGAGCAGTTCTTC
CDR3aa: CASSRGDNEQFF

d_gene: TRBD2
abundance: NA
v_gene: TRBV6-5
j_gene: TRBJ2-7
CDR3nt: TGTGCCAGCAGTTACTCGTCGCGGGGGTTTCAGAACGAGCAGTACTTC
CDR3aa: CASSYSSRGFQNEQYF

d_gene: NA
abundance: NA
v_gene: TRBV11-1
j_gene: TRBJ2-7
CDR3nt: TGTGCCAGCTCGACGACCCGAGGCCTCGAGCAGTACTTC
CDR3aa: CASSTTRGLEQYF

d_gene: TRBD1
abundance: NA
v_gene: TRBV5-1
j_gene: TRBJ2-1
CDR3nt: TGCGCCAGCAGCTTGGGAGGGGGCTCCGGCGGGGAGCAGTTCTTC
CDR3aa: CASSLGGGSGGEQFF

d_gene: TRBD1
abundance: NA
v_gene: TRBV10-1
j_gene: TRBJ2-1
CDR3nt: TGCGCCACACAAGGGGACAGGGTTTACAATGAGCAGTTCTTC
CDR3aa: CATQGDRVYNEQFF

d_gene: TRBD1
abundance: few
v_gene: TRBV7-6
j_gene: TRBJ1-3
CDR3nt: TGTGCCAGCAGCAAACAGGGGTGGTATCTCTCTGGAAACACCATATATTTT
CDR3aa: CASSKQGWYLSGNTIYF

d_gene: TRBD1
abundance: NA
v_gene: TRBV10-1
j_gene: TRBJ2-1
CDR3nt: TGCGCCAGCAGTGACCCCGGGACAGGGTTTCCCTACAATGAGCAGTTCTTC
CDR3aa: CASSDPGTGFPYNEQFF

d_gene: NA
abundance: NA
v_gene: TRBV5-6
j_gene: TRBJ2-5
CDR3nt: TGTGCCAGCAGCTTGCGGCAGCGACAAGAGACCCAGTACTTC
CDR3aa: CASSLRQRQETQYF

d_gene: NA
abundance: NA
v_gene: TRBV5-5
j_gene: TRBJ1-6
CDR3nt: TGTGCCAGCAGCCCGGGAGGGGCCCAAGGGGGTCGATATTCACCCCTCCACTTT
CDR3aa: CASSPGGAQGGRYSPLHF

d_gene: TRBD1
abundance: NA
v_gene: TRBV9
j_gene: TRBJ1-2
CDR3nt: TGTGCCAGCAGCGTACCTAGGACAGGGAACGACTATGGCTACACCTTC
CDR3aa: CASSVPRTGNDYGYTF

d_gene: TRBD1
abundance: NA
v_gene: TRBV2
j_gene: TRBJ1-4
CDR3nt: TGTGCCAGCAGGCAGGGGGATCGGGAAAAACTGTTTTTT
CDR3aa: CASRQGDREKLFF

d_gene: NA
abundance: NA
v_gene: TRBV5-6
j_gene: TRBJ1-2
CDR3nt: TGTGCCAGCAGCGGACAGATCCTCCTGAATAACTATGGCTACACCTTC
CDR3aa: CASSGQILLNNYGYTF

d_gene: TRBD1
abundance: NA
v_gene: TRBV3-1/TRBV3-2
j_gene: TRBJ1-5
CDR3nt: TGTGCCAGCAGCCTGACAGGGAGCAATCAGCCCCAGCATTTT
CDR3aa: CASSLTGSNQPQHF

d_gene: NA
abundance: NA
v_gene: TRBV6-5
j_gene: TRBJ2-7
CDR3nt: TGTGCCAGCAGTAATATCCAGGGTCCCGAGCAGTACTTC
CDR3aa: CASSNIQGPEQYF

d_gene: TRBD2
abundance: few
v_gene: TRBV5-1
j_gene: TRBJ2-1
CDR3nt: TGCGCCAGCAGCCCAACTAGCGGGGGCACTAATGAGCAGTTCTTC
CDR3aa: CASSPTSGGTNEQFF

d_gene: TRBD2
abundance: NA
v_gene: TRBV27
j_gene: TRBJ2-7
CDR3nt: TGTGCCAGCAGTGGGACTAGCGGGGGATCGCACTACGAGCAGTACTTC
CDR3aa: CASSGTSGGSHYEQYF

d_gene: TRBD1
abundance: NA
v_gene: TRBV3-1/TRBV3-2
j_gene: TRBJ2-7
CDR3nt: TGTGCCAGCAGGCCACCGGGACAGGGTGAGGAGCAGTACTTC
CDR3aa: CASRPPGQGEEQYF

d_gene: TRBD1
abundance: NA
v_gene: TRBV3-1/TRBV3-2
j_gene: TRBJ1-2
CDR3nt: TGTGCCAGCAGCCAAATGCTACAGGGGGTGAGCTATGGCTACACCTTC
CDR3aa: CASSQMLQGVSYGYTF

d_gene: TRBD2
abundance: NA
v_gene: TRBV18
j_gene: TRBJ2-1
CDR3nt: TGTGCCAGCTCACCGGTTGGACTAGCCCGATTAAGCAATTCCACCTACAATGAGCAGTTCTTC
CDR3aa: CASSPVGLARLSNSTYNEQFF

d_gene: TRBD1
abundance: NA
v_gene: TRBV6-5
j_gene: TRBJ2-7
CDR3nt: TGTGCCAGCAGTTCGCCCGGGACAGCGAACTACGAGCAGTACTTC
CDR3aa: CASSSPGTANYEQYF

d_gene: TRBD1
abundance: NA
v_gene: TRBV6-1
j_gene: TRBJ1-2
CDR3nt: TGTGCCAGCAGTGAAAGACAGGGACGGGGCTATGGCTACACCTTC
CDR3aa: CASSERQGRGYGYTF

d_gene: NA
abundance: NA
v_gene: TRBV7-9
j_gene: TRBJ1-1
CDR3nt: TGTGCCAGCAGCCCAGCGCACACTGAAGCTTTCTTT
CDR3aa: CASSPAHTEAFF

d_gene: NA
abundance: NA
v_gene: TRBV7-8
j_gene: TRBJ1-2
CDR3nt: TGTGCCAGCAGCTGGCAGGGCGCCAGTGCTATCTATGGCTACACCTTC
CDR3aa: CASSWQGASAIYGYTF

d_gene: NA
abundance: NA
v_gene: TRBV2
j_gene: TRBJ1-6
CDR3nt: TGTGCCAGCAGTTTTCAGGGGATTGATTCACCCCTCCACTTT
CDR3aa: CASSFQGIDSPLHF

d_gene: NA
abundance: once
v_gene: TRBV4-1
j_gene: TRBJ1-1
CDR3nt: TGCGCCAGCAGCCAAGAAGATCTGGGGGCGAACACTGAAGCTTTCTTT
CDR3aa: CASSQEDLGANTEAFF

d_gene: TRBD1
abundance: NA
v_gene: TRBV9
j_gene: TRBJ1-3
CDR3nt: TGTGCCAGCAGCTGGGGAACAGGGGGCGCTGGAAACACCATATATTTT
CDR3aa: CASSWGTGGAGNTIYF

d_gene: TRBD1
abundance: NA
v_gene: TRBV3-1/TRBV3-2
j_gene: TRBJ1-6
CDR3nt: TGTGCCAGCAGCCAAGAAGGGGGCGTCTCCTATAATTCACCCCTCCACTTT
CDR3aa: CASSQEGGVSYNSPLHF

d_gene: NA
abundance: NA
v_gene: TRBV6-5
j_gene: TRBJ1-1
CDR3nt: TGTGCCAGCAGGACGCGGGATTGGACTGAAGCTTTCTTT
CDR3aa: CASRTRDWTEAFF

d_gene: TRBD1
abundance: NA
v_gene: TRBV3-1/TRBV3-2
j_gene: TRBJ1-1
CDR3nt: TGTGCCAGCAGCCAAGTCACAAGGACAGGGGTCCCTGAAGCTTTCTTT
CDR3aa: CASSQVTRTGVPEAFF

d_gene: TRBD1
abundance: NA
v_gene: TRBV18
j_gene: TRBJ1-1
CDR3nt: TGTGCCAGCTCACTATCTACGGGACAGGCAAGTAATGAAGCTTTCTTT
CDR3aa: CASSLSTGQASNEAFF